The clone carrying this T cell receptor beta chain occurred a few times. Its antigen remains unidentified. This specimen belongs to a study of blood T cells in healthy people across ages. General study results and limits: Underestimates were what the diversity estimates from one million T cells were considered to be. Unsorted PBMCs ruled out conclusive naive versus antigen-experienced comparison.

For the second PCR, which ran for roughly 6 to 12 cycles, a sample-barcoded 5' primer and a J-beta primer mix were used. Every single cDNA molecule received a tag from a template-switch adaptor with 12 random nucleotides. TCRdb used MiXCR to reprocess the 5' RACE reads, holding one entry per CDR3 protein. Of about 1.4 million distinct CDR3 sequences listed, roughly 59% are singletons. Sequencing was performed on blood. The origin of this receptor is a man aged 18 to 30 in good health.

The DNA for the CDR3 is TGCGCCAGCAGCTCCGGACGGACACAAGAGACCCAGTACTTC. Encoded protein: CASSSGRTQETQYF. The chain has TRBV5-1 and TRBJ2-5; tentatively, D is TRBD1 (5 bases). Germline V gene data show CDR1 as SGHRS and CDR2 as YFSETQ. V was cut by 3 bases and J by 2 bases, with 11 bases left in between. The CDR3 is made up of 14 amino acids.